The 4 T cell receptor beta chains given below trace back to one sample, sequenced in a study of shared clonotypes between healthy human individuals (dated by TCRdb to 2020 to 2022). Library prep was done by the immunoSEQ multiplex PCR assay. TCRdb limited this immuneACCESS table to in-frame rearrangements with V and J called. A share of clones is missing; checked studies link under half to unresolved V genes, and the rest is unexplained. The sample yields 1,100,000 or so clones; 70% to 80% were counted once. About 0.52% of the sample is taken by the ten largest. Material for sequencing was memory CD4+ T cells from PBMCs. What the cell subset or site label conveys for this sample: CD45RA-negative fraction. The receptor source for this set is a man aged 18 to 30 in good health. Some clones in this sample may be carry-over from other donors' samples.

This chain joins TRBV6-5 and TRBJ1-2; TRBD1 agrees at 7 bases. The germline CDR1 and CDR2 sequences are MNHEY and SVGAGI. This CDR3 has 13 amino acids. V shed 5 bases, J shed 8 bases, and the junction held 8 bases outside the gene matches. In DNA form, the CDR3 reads TGTGCCAGCAGTAGATCAGGGGGGAGCGGCTACACCTTC. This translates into CASSRSGGSGYTF.

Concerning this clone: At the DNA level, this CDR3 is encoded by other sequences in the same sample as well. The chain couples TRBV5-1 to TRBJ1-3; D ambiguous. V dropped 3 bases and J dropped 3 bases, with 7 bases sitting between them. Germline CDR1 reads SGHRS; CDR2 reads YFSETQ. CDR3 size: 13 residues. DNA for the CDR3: TGCGCCAGCAGCTCGGACGGTGGAAACACCATATATTTT. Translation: CASSSDGGNTIYF.

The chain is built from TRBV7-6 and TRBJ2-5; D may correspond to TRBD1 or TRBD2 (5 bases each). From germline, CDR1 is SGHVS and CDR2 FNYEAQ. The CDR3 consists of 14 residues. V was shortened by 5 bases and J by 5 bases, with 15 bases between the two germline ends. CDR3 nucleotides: TGTGCCAGCAGCACCGAATCGGGGCGGGAGACCCAGTACTTC. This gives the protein CASSTESGRETQYF.

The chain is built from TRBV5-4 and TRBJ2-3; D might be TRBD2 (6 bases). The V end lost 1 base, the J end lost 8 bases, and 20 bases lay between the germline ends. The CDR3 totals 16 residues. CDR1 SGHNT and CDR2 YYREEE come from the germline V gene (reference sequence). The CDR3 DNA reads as TGTGCCAGCAGCTTGTTATCGGGACTGGAGTTGAGTACGCAGTATTTT. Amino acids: CASSLLSGLELSTQYF.